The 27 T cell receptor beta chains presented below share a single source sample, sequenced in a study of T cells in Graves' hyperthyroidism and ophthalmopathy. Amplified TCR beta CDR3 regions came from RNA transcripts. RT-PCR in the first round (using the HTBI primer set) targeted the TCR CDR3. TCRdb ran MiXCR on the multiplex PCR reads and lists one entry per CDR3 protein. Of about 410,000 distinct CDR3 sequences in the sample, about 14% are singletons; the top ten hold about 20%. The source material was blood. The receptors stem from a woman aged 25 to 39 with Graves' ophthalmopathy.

CDR3 nucleotides: TGTGCCAGCAGTTTTAACAGGCTGTACACCTTC. Protein: CASSFNRLYTF. The chain has TRBV28 and TRBJ1-2, with a tentative D call TRBD1 (5 bases). V lost 3 bases, J lost 11 bases, and 10 bases lay in between. The CDR3 runs to 11 residues. Germline loops: CDR1 MDHEN, CDR2 SYDVKM.

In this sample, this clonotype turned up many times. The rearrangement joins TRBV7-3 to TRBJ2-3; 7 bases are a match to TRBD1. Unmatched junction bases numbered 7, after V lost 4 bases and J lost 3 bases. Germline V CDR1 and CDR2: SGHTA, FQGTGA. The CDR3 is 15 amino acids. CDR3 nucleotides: TGTGCCAGCAGCTCCGGGACAGTTACGACAGATACGCAGTATTTT. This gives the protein CASSSGTVTTDTQYF.

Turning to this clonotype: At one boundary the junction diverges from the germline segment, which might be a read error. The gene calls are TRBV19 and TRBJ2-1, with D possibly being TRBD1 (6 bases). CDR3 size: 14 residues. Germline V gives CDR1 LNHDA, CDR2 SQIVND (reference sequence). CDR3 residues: CASSRTVTYNKQFF. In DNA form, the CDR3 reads TGTGCCAGTAGCCGGACAGTTACATACAATAAGCAGTTCTTC.

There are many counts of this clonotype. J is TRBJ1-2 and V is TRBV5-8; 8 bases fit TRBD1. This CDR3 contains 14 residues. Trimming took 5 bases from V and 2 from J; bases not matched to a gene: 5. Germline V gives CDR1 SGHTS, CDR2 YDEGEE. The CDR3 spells CASRLGQGNYGYTF. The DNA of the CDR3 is TGTGCCAGCAGACTCGGACAGGGCAACTATGGCTACACCTTC.

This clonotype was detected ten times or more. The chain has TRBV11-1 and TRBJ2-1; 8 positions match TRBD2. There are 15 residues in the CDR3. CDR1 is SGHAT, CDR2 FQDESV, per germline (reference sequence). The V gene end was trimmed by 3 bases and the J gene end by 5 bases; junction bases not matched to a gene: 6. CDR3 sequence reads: CASSFLAGPNNEQFF. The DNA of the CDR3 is TGTGCCAGCAGCTTTTTAGCGGGGCCGAACAATGAGCAGTTCTTC.

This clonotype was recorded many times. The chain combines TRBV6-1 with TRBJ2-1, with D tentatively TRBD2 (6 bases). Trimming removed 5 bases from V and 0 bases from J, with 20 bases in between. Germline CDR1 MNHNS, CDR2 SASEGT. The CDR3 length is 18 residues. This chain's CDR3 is CASSRGLLLRSSYNEQFF. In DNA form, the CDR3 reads TGTGCCAGCAGTCGGGGACTCCTCCTGAGATCCTCCTACAATGAGCAGTTCTTC.

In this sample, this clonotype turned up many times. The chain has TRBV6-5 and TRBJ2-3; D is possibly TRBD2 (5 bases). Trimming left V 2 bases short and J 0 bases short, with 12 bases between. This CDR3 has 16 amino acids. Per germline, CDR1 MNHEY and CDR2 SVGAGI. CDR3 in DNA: TGTGCCAGCAGTTACCGAGGGCCAGCTAGCACAGATACGCAGTATTTT. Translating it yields CASSYRGPASTDTQYF.

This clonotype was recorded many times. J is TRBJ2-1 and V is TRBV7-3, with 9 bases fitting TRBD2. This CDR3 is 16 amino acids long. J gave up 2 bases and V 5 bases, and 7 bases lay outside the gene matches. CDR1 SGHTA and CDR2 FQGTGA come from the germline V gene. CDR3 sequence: CASSRLSGGTYNEQFF. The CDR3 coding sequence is TGTGCCAGCAGCCGCCTCAGCGGGGGGACCTACAATGAGCAGTTCTTC.

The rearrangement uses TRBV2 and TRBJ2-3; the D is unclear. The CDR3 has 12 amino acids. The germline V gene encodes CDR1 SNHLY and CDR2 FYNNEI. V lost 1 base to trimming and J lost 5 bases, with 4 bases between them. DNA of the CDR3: TGTGCCAGCAGTGAAGATGAAGATACGCAGTATTTT. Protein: CASSEDEDTQYF.

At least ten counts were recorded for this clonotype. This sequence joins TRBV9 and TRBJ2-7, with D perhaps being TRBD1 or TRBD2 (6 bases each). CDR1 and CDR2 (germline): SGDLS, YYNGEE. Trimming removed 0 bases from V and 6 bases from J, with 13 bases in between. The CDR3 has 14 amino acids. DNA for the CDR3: TGTGCCAGCAGCGTAGAACCCGGGGGCCTCGAGCAGTACTTC. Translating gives CASSVEPGGLEQYF.

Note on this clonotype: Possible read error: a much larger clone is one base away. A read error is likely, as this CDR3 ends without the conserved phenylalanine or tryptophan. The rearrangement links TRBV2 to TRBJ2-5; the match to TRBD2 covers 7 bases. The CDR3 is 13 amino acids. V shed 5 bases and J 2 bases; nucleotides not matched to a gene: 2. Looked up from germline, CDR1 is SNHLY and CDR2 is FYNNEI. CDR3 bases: TGTGCCAGCAGTTTGGGACTACAAGAGACCCAGTACCTC. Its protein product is CASSLGLQETQYL.

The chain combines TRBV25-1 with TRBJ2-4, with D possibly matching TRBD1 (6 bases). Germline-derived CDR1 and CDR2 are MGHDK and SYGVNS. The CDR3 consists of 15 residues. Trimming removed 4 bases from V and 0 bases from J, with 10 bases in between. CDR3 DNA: TGTGCCAGCAGTGGGACAGTGCAAGCCAAAAACATTCAGTACTTC. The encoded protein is CASSGTVQAKNIQYF.

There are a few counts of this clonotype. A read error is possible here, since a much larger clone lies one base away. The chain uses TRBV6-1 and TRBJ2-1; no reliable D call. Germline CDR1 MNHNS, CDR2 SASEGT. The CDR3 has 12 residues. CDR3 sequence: CACSRFHDEQFF. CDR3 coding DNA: TGTGCCTGCAGTCGGTTCCACGATGAGCAGTTCTTC.

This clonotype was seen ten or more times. The CDR3 here is CSARDLGQGNEKLFF. The CDR3 bases are TGCAGTGCTAGAGATTTGGGACAGGGTAATGAAAAACTGTTTTTT. This chain uses TRBV20-1 with TRBJ1-4; 9 bases line up with TRBD1. The CDR3 is 15 residues long. The germline gives CDR1 DFQATT, CDR2 SNEGSKA (reference sequence). V was pared by 0 bases and J by 4 bases, with 3 bases of the junction left unmatched.

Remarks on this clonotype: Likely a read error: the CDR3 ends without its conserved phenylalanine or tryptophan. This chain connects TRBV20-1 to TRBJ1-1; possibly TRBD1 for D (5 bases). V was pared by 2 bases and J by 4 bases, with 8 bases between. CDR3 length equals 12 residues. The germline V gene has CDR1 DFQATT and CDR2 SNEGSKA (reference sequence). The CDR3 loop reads CSARHGATEAFL. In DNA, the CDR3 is TGCAGTGCTAGACACGGGGCCACTGAAGCTTTCCTT.

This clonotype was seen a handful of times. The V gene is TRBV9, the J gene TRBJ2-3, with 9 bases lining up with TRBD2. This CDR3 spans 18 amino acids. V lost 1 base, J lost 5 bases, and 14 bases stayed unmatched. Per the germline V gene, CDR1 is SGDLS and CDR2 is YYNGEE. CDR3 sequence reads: CASSVSPRLAGPIDTQYF. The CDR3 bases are TGTGCCAGCAGCGTAAGCCCCCGGCTAGCGGGGCCCATAGATACGCAGTATTTT.

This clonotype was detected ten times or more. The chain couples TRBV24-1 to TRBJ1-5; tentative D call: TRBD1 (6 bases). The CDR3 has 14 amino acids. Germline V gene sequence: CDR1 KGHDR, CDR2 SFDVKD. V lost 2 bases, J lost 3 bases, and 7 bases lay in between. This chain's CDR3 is CATSDYRVNQPQHF. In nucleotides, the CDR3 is TGTGCCACCAGTGATTACAGGGTCAATCAGCCCCAGCATTTT.

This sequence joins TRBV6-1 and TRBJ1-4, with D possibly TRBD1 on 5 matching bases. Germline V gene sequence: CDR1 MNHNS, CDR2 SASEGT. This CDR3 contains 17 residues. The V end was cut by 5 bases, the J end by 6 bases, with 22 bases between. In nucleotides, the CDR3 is TGTGCCAGCAGTTCGACAGTCTCACTAAACCCCGATGAAAAACTGTTTTTT. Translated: CASSSTVSLNPDEKLFF.

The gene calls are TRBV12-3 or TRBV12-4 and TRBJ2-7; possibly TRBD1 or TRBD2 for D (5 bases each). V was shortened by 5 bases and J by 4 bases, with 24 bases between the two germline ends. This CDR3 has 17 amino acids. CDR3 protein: CASSQDFRGARNYEQYF. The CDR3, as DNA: TGTGCCAGCAGTCAAGATTTCCGAGGGGCTAGAAATTACGAGCAGTACTTC.

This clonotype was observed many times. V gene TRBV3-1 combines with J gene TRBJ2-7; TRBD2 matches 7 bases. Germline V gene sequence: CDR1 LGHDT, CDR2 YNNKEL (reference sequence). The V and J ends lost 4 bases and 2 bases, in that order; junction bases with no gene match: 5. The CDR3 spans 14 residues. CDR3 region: CASSRSGVTYEQYF. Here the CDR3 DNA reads TGTGCCAGCAGCCGCAGCGGGGTAACCTACGAGCAGTACTTC.

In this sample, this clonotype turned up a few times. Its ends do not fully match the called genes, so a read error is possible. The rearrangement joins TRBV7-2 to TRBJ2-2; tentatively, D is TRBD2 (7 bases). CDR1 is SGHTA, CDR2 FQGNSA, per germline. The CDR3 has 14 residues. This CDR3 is CASSGRRSAGALFF. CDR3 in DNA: TGTGCCAGCAGCGGGAGAAGGTCCGCGGGGGCGCTGTTTTTT.

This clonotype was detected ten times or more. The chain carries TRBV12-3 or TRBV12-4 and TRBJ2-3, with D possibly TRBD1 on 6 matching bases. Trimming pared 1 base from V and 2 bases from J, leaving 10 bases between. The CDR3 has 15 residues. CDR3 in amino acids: CASSLVGALTDTQYF. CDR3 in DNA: TGTGCCAGCAGTTTAGTGGGGGCCCTCACAGATACGCAGTATTTT.

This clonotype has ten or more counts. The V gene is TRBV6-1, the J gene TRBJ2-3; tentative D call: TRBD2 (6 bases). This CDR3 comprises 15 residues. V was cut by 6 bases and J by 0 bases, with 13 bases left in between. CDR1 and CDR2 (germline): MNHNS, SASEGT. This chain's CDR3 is CASRPGLYSTDTQYF. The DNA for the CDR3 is TGTGCCAGCAGGCCGGGACTGTATAGCACAGATACGCAGTATTTT.

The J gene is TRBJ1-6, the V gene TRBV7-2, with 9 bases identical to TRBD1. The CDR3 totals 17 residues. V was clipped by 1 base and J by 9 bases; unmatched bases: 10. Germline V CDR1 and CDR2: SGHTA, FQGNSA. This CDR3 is CASSLVVSTGGSSPLHF. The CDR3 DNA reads TGTGCCAGCAGCTTAGTAGTATCGACAGGGGGAAGTTCACCCCTCCACTTT. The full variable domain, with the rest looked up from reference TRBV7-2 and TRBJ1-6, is GAGVSQSPSNKVTEKGKDVELRCDPISGHTALYWYRQSLGQGLEFLIYFQGNSAPDKSGLPSDRFSAERTGGSVSTLTIQRTQQEDSAVYLCASSLVVSTGGSSPLHFGNGTRLTVT.

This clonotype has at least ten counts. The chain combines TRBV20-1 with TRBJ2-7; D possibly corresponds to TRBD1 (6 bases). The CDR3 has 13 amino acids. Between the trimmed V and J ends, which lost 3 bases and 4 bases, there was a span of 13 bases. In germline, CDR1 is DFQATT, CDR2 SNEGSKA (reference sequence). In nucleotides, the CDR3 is TGCAGTGCTAGTGTGGGGGCTGGATACGAGCAGTACTTC. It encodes CSASVGAGYEQYF.

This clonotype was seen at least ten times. The CDR3 nucleotides are TGTGCCAGCAGCTTCGGACAGGGGAGTGACGAGCAGTACTTC. It translates to CASSFGQGSDEQYF. The chain is built from TRBV7-8 and TRBJ2-7, with TRBD1 matching 9 bases. CDR3 length: 14 amino acids. Trimming took 3 bases from V and 5 from J; bases not matched to a gene: 5. Germline lookup yields CDR1 SGHVS and CDR2 FQNEAQ.

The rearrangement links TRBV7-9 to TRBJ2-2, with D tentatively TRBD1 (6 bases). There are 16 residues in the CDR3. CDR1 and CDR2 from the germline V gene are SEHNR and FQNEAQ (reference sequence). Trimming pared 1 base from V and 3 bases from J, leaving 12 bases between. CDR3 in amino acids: CASSLDGQGHTGELFF. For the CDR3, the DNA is TGTGCCAGCAGCTTAGACGGTCAGGGGCACACCGGGGAGCTGTTTTTT.